This paragraph covers one TCR beta chain sequence. The sample is drawn from a study of blood T cell repertoires in COVID-19. Study-level background: T cells, B-cell-depleted T cells, or PBMCs provided the cDNA or gDNA that served as material.

Authors' analysis steps: Estimation of nucleated cell counts relied on the amplification of reference gene primers. Here immunoSEQ multiplex PCR was the method, and the copy in TCRdb shows in-frame clones only, minus some. Clone size and the V and J calls come from that table; the DNA yielded D and trimming. The sample carries approximately 200,000 clones, over 80% recorded once. The CDR3 loop spans 12 amino acids. Germline V gene lookup returns CDR1 MNHEY and CDR2 SMNVEV (reference sequence). Deletions cut 2 bases from V and 6 bases from J, with 8 bases between. Cohorts were based on clinical histories the participants reported. Recovery among Cohort 3 donors was established by two negative PCRs, clearance, or symptom resolution.

This TCR derives from a man aged 25 to 40 who had recovered from COVID-19. Sequenced sample: PBMCs or T cells enriched from blood (not recorded which). The chain joins TRBV27 to TRBJ2-7; D perhaps matches TRBD1 (6 bases). CDR3 sequence (DNA): TGTGCCAGCAGTTTACCCAGGGGCGAGCAGTACTTC. It yields the protein CASSLPRGEQYF.